The 18 T cell receptor beta chains below come from one sample, sequenced in a study of beta chain features in type 1 diabetes. Overall study results and limits: Moderately but significantly shorter TCRB CDR3s were found in Type 1 diabetes patients in all four CD4+ subsets.

TCRB transcripts that were expressed got sequenced, as all of the isolated RNA had been reverse transcribed. Method: immunoSEQ multiplex PCR; TCRdb's copy keeps in-frame clones and lacks some. The sample consists of around 250,000 clones, over 20% of them appearing once. No antigen has been assigned to these receptors. Sequenced input: naive CD4+ T cells from blood. The receptors were gathered from a woman in her thirties or forties with type 1 diabetes.

This clone has just a few counts. Written as DNA, the CDR3 is TGCGCCAGCAGCGACAGCGGACTAGCGGCCCAAGAGACCCAGTACTTC. As protein: CASSDSGLAAQETQYF. The rearrangement joins TRBV5-1 to TRBJ2-5, with 10 bases identical to TRBD2. Trimming at V came to 4 bases and at J to 1 base, leaving 7 bases not matched to a gene. The germline gives CDR1 SGHRS, CDR2 YFSETQ. This CDR3 spans 16 amino acids.

This clone was observed a handful of times. The CDR3 sequence: CASSQQGSSYNEQFF. CDR3 in DNA: TGTGCCAGCAGCCAACAGGGGAGCTCCTACAATGAGCAGTTCTTC. This rearrangement joins TRBV7-8 to TRBJ2-1, with TRBD1 identical over 7 bases. CDR1 SGHVS and CDR2 FQNEAQ come from the germline V gene. The ends lost 5 bases at V and 0 bases at J; junction bases unmatched: 4. The CDR3 is made up of 15 amino acids.

Only a few counts were recorded for this clone. V and J are TRBV4-3 and TRBJ2-5, with D perhaps TRBD1 (8 bases). This CDR3 is built from 15 residues. Trimming shortened V by 4 bases and J by 2 bases, and 14 bases separated the two germline ends. Germline V gives CDR1 LGHNA, CDR2 YSLEER. DNA for the CDR3: TGCGCCAGCAGCCCTGGACAGGGAGGGCAAGAGACCCAGTACTTC. It translates to CASSPGQGGQETQYF.

The chain combines TRBV7-8 with TRBJ1-2; D is possibly TRBD1 (6 bases). V was shortened by 4 bases and J by 4 bases, with 13 bases between the two germline ends. CDR3 length: 14 amino acids. Germline assignment: CDR1 SGHVS and CDR2 FQNEAQ. This CDR3 reads CASSSSWDTYGYTF. In DNA, the CDR3 is TGTGCCAGCAGCTCTTCCTGGGACACCTATGGCTACACCTTC.

The chain employs TRBV9 and TRBJ2-1; TRBD2 matches at 12 bases. In germline, CDR1 is SGDLS, CDR2 YYNGEE. The CDR3 spans 15 residues. V trimming: 4 bases; J trimming: 4 bases; junction bases outside the gene matches: 3. Here the CDR3 DNA reads TGTGCCAGCAGCCCAGGACTAGCGGGATACAATGAGCAGTTCTTC. It is translated as CASSPGLAGYNEQFF. The whole variable domain, remainder taken from reference TRBV9 and TRBJ2-1, is DSGVTQTPKHLITATGQRVTLRCSPRSGDLSVYWYQQSLDQGLQFLIQYYNGEERAKGNILERFSAQQFPDLHSELNLSSLELGDSALYFCASSPGLAGYNEQFFGPGTRLTVL.

This clone turned up a few times. The chain joins TRBV18 to TRBJ2-5; 7 bases fit TRBD1. Looked up from germline, CDR1 is KGHSH and CDR2 is LQKENI. Trimming removed 3 bases from V and 2 bases from J; junction bases left unmatched: 3. This CDR3 region has 14 residues. This CDR3 is CASSPRTGQETQYF. The CDR3 DNA follows: TGTGCCAGCTCACCTCGGACAGGACAAGAGACCCAGTACTTC. The full variable domain, completed using reference TRBV18 and TRBJ2-5, is NAGVMQNPRHLVRRRGQEARLRCSPMKGHSHVYWYRQLPEEGLKFMVYLQKENIIDESGMPKERFSAEFPKEGPSILRIQQVVRGDSAAYFCASSPRTGQETQYFGPGTRLLVL.

This clone appeared a few times. The sample contains more than one DNA sequence encoding this CDR3. The chain uses TRBV5-1 and TRBJ2-6; D is uncertain. Germline-derived CDR1 and CDR2 are SGHRS and YFSETQ. Trimming pared 1 base from V and 0 bases from J, leaving 2 bases between. This CDR3 has 14 residues. This chain's CDR3 is CASSLYSGANVLTF. In DNA, the CDR3 is TGCGCCAGCAGCTTGTACTCTGGGGCCAACGTCCTGACTTTC.

In this sample, this clone turned up a few times. The chain uses TRBV18 and TRBJ2-7, with 9 bases lining up with TRBD1. CDR1 KGHSH and CDR2 LQKENI come from the germline V gene. V lost 6 bases, J lost 7 bases, and 7 bases stayed unmatched. This CDR3 has 13 residues. CDR3 nucleotide sequence: TGTGCCAGCTCCAGGGACAGGGCAGGAGAGCAGTACTTC. It translates to CASSRDRAGEQYF. Full variable domain (remainder filled in from reference TRBV18 and TRBJ2-7): NAGVMQNPRHLVRRRGQEARLRCSPMKGHSHVYWYRQLPEEGLKFMVYLQKENIIDESGMPKERFSAEFPKEGPSILRIQQVVRGDSAAYFCASSRDRAGEQYFGPGTRLTVT.

A few counts support this clone. The J gene is TRBJ2-7, the V gene TRBV5-4, with D possibly being TRBD2 (6 bases). CDR1 is SGHNT, CDR2 YYREEE, per germline (reference sequence). The CDR3 length is 15 residues. V was shortened by 3 bases and J by 3 bases, with 16 bases between the two germline ends. The CDR3 nucleotides read TGTGCCAGCAGCTGGGGGGTCACAGCATTCTACGAGCAGTACTTC. Residues: CASSWGVTAFYEQYF.

The rearrangement uses TRBV9 and TRBJ1-6; 7 bases agree with TRBD1. CDR1 and CDR2 from the germline V gene are SGDLS and YYNGEE. V shed 6 bases and J 10 bases; nucleotides not matched to a gene: 7. This CDR3 is built from 13 residues. CDR3 sequence reads: CASTDRAASPLHF. In nucleotides, the CDR3 is TGTGCCAGCACAGACAGGGCCGCCTCACCCCTCCACTTT. The variable domain in full, completed from reference TRBV9 and TRBJ1-6, reads DSGVTQTPKHLITATGQRVTLRCSPRSGDLSVYWYQQSLDQGLQFLIQYYNGEERAKGNILERFSAQQFPDLHSELNLSSLELGDSALYFCASTDRAASPLHFGNGTRLTVT.

In its sample, this clone was seen a few times. The CDR3 DNA is TGTGCCAGTAGTAGAGACAGGGGCCGCAACTATGGCTACACCTTC. Amino acid sequence: CASSRDRGRNYGYTF. This chain connects TRBV19 to TRBJ1-2; 8 bases match TRBD1. The CDR3 is 15 amino acids. The germline gives CDR1 LNHDA, CDR2 SQIVND (reference sequence). V was clipped by 4 bases and J by 2 bases; unmatched bases: 6. The whole variable domain, filled in from reference TRBV19 and TRBJ1-2, reads DGGITQSPKYLFRKEGQNVTLSCEQNLNHDAMYWYRQDPGQGLRLIYYSQIVNDFQKGDIAEGYSVSREKKESFPLTVTSAQKNPTAFYLCASSRDRGRNYGYTFGSGTRLTVV.

J is TRBJ1-2 and V is TRBV28; D is unresolved. CDR3 size: 13 residues. CDR1 and CDR2 from the germline V gene are MDHEN and SYDVKM. V lost 4 bases to trimming and J lost 3 bases, with 9 bases between them. The CDR3 coding sequence is TGTGCCAGCAGTTCCGGCGGCGACTATGGCTACACCTTC. Translated: CASSSGGDYGYTF.

This clone has only a few counts. The rearrangement links TRBV29-1 to TRBJ2-5, with 7 bases fitting TRBD1. Trimming took 7 bases from V and 5 from J; bases not matched to a gene: 13. Germline lookup yields CDR1 SQVTM and CDR2 ANQGSEA. The CDR3 runs to 14 residues. The CDR3 sequence: CSAAKTGLGETQYF. CDR3 nucleotides: TGCAGCGCCGCCAAGACAGGGCTGGGGGAGACCCAGTACTTC.

The sample holds a few counts of this clone. V gene TRBV7-9 combines with J gene TRBJ1-6; D possibly corresponds to TRBD1 (5 bases). CDR1 and CDR2 from the germline V gene are SEHNR and FQNEAQ (reference sequence). The germline V and J ends were trimmed by 0 bases and 7 bases, with 10 bases remaining between them. The CDR3 is 15 amino acids. Here the CDR3 DNA reads TGTGCCAGCAGCTTAGCGCAGGGTGGGAATTCACCCCTCCACTTT. Protein product: CASSLAQGGNSPLHF.

This clone was detected only a few times. The chain has TRBV30 and TRBJ1-3; unclear D gene. Germline lookup yields CDR1 GTSNPN and CDR2 SVGIG (reference sequence). Trimming left V 3 bases short and J 0 bases short, with 12 bases between. The CDR3 is 15 amino acids. This chain's CDR3 is CAWSAQVTSGNTIYF. The CDR3 nucleotides are TGTGCCTGGAGCGCCCAGGTAACCTCTGGAAACACCATATATTTT.

This chain joins TRBV18 and TRBJ2-1, with 8 bases lining up with TRBD1. This CDR3 contains 19 residues. V shed 2 bases and J 0 bases; nucleotides not matched to a gene: 12. Germline V CDR1 and CDR2: KGHSH, LQKENI. The CDR3 protein is CASSPKVLDRDSSYNEQFF. The CDR3 DNA reads TGTGCCAGCTCACCAAAGGTGCTGGACAGGGATAGCTCCTACAATGAGCAGTTCTTC.

V is TRBV5-1 and J is TRBJ1-2, with D perhaps matching TRBD1 (6 bases). This CDR3 has 13 amino acids. The V end was cut by 2 bases, the J end by 2 bases, with 7 bases between. The germline V gene encodes CDR1 SGHRS and CDR2 YFSETQ. CDR3 region: CASSFDRNYGYTF. CDR3 nucleotides: TGCGCCAGCAGCTTCGACAGGAACTATGGCTACACCTTC.

The rearrangement joins TRBV2 to TRBJ2-1; TRBD1 agrees at 12 bases. V dropped 8 bases and J dropped 7; count of bases not matched to a gene: 6. The germline V gene has CDR1 SNHLY and CDR2 FYNNEI. CDR3 length: 14 amino acids. The CDR3 nucleotides read TGTGCCAGCGTCGGGACAGGGGGCACGAATGAGCAGTTCTTC. The encoded protein is CASVGTGGTNEQFF. Full variable domain (outside the CDR3, taken from reference TRBV2 and TRBJ2-1): EPEVTQTPSHQVTQMGQEVILRCVPISNHLYFYWYRQILGQKVEFLVSFYNNEISEKSEIFDDQFSVERPDGSNFTLKIRSTKLEDSAMYFCASVGTGGTNEQFFGPGTRLTVL.